This TCR beta chain was sequenced for a study of blood T cell repertoires in COVID-19. Overall study: The cDNA or gDNA used as material had been derived from T cells, B-cell-depleted T cells, or PBMCs.

The protocol was immunoSEQ multiplex PCR, while the TCRdb copy is restricted to in-frame clones and leaves out a portion. The sample gives around 150,000 clones, 70% to 80% of which show up once; roughly 4.7% is in the top ten. This clone was seen a single time. The material sequenced was peripheral blood. This clonotype was sampled from a woman aged 80 or over with active or convalescent COVID-19.

CDR3 coding DNA: TGTGCCAGCACGACAGTCCCCTCTAACACCGGGGAGCTGTTTTTT. It encodes CASTTVPSNTGELFF. This chain connects TRBV2 to TRBJ2-2; a possible D gene is TRBD1 (5 bases). The V gene's germline CDR1 is SNHLY and CDR2 FYNNEI. The CDR3 covers 15 residues. Trimming cost V 7 bases and J 2 bases, with 14 bases left between them.